Listed here is a single T cell receptor (beta chain). Using immunoSEQ multiplex PCR, the repertoire was profiled, and TCRdb retains in-frame clones only, with some absent. The sample includes roughly 500,000 clones, 80% to 90% of them seen just once. CDR1 is MNHEY, CDR2 SVGAGI, per germline. There are 15 residues in the CDR3. V lost 5 bases and J lost 4, with 14 bases in between. This entry comes from a study of blood T cell repertoires in COVID-19. The sequence was obtained from a man between 18 and 29 years old with COVID-19, enrolled during active disease. Sequencing was done on a sample of peripheral blood. J is TRBJ2-2 and V is TRBV6-5; TRBD2 might be the D (7 bases). For the CDR3, the DNA is TGTGCCAGCAGTAGGGGGGGGAGTAGCACCGGGGAGCTGTTTTTT. It translates to CASSRGGSSTGELFF.